The 11 T cell receptor beta chains reported below all come from one sample, sequenced in a study of molecular identifiers for immune sequencing clone quantification. Via MiXCR, TCRdb re-called the PCR reads, giving one row per CDR3 protein. Here the sample spans 85,000 to 100,000 distinct CDR3 sequences, roughly a quarter being singletons. Sequencing input: naive CD8+ T cells from blood, with Jurkat cell RNA spiked in. The subset here: FACS-sorted CD8+CD4-CCR7+CD45RA+ naive T cells. Receptor source: a human donor in good health. Some libraries in this study had Jurkat cell RNA spiked in.

This clonotype showed up many times. This sequence joins TRBV11-2 and TRBJ2-7; 8 bases are a match to TRBD2. The germline V gene encodes CDR1 SGHAT and CDR2 FQNNGV. Trimming took 2 bases from V and 2 from J; bases not matched to a gene: 11. This CDR3 has 17 amino acids. CDR3 in DNA: TGTGCCAGCAGCTTAACGGGGTTCGGACTAGCAGCCTACGAGCAGTACTTC. This encodes CASSLTGFGLAAYEQYF.

CDR3 in amino acids: CSAGFGTGELFF. The DNA for the CDR3 is TGCAGTGCGGGCTTCGGCACCGGGGAGCTGTTTTTT. The chain has TRBV20-1 and TRBJ2-2; D not certain. This CDR3 region has 12 residues. The germline V and J ends were trimmed by 6 bases and 4 bases, with 9 bases remaining between them. Germline lookup yields CDR1 DFQATT and CDR2 SNEGSKA (reference sequence).

This clonotype appeared many times. The chain carries TRBV6-5 and TRBJ2-5, with 7 bases that match TRBD1. There are 14 residues in the CDR3. CDR1 and CDR2 (germline): MNHEY, SVGAGI. J gave up 5 bases and V 8 bases, and 11 bases lay outside the gene matches. In DNA, the CDR3 is TGTGCCAGCTACGGACAGGACGAAGGGGAGACCCAGTACTTC. The encoded protein is CASYGQDEGETQYF.

This clonotype has only a few counts. The rearrangement joins TRBV5-4 to TRBJ2-5; 12 nucleotides align to TRBD1. CDR1 and CDR2 (germline): SGHNT, YYREEE (reference sequence). This CDR3 is built from 16 residues. J lost 5 bases, V lost 2 bases, and 7 bases had no gene match. CDR3 nucleotides: TGTGCCAGCAGCTTTATGGGACAGGGGGCCCGTGAGACCCAGTACTTC. Amino acid sequence: CASSFMGQGARETQYF. Full variable domain (missing parts from reference TRBV5-4 and TRBJ2-5): ETGVTQSPTHLIKTRGQQVTLRCSSQSGHNTVSWYQQALGQGPQFIFQYYREEENGRGNFPPRFSGLQFPNYSSELNVNALELDDSALYLCASSFMGQGARETQYFGPGTRLLVL.

As for this clonotype: This may come from a read error, since a much larger clone is one base off. This chain uses TRBV7-9 with TRBJ2-3; 10 bases match TRBD2. Per germline, CDR1 SEHNR and CDR2 FQNEAQ (reference sequence). The CDR3 sequence is 15 residues long. CDR3 bases: TGTGCCAGCAGCTTATCTAGCGGGAGCACAGGTACGCAGTATTTT. It yields the protein CASSLSSGSTGTQYF.

This clonotype showed up many times. CDR3 DNA sequence: TGTGCCAGCAGCCAAGAAACTACCGTGACAGGCCTTGTGTCAGATACGCAGTATTTT. This translates into CASSQETTVTGLVSDTQYF. The chain links TRBV6-1 to TRBJ2-3; D possibly corresponds to TRBD1 (6 bases). Germline V gene data show CDR1 as MNHNS and CDR2 as SASEGT. This CDR3 region has 19 residues. Trimming shortened V by 6 bases and J by 4 bases, and 29 bases separated the two germline ends.

This clonotype occurred many times. The rearrangement uses TRBV6-2 or TRBV6-3 and TRBJ1-1; tentative D call: TRBD1 (5 bases). There are 15 residues in the CDR3. The germline gives CDR1 MNHEY, CDR2 SVGEGT. V lost 5 bases, J lost 4 bases, and 17 bases lay in between. CDR3 nucleotide sequence: TGTGCCAGCAGTATCCTCCCCGGGGCCGGCACTGAAGCTTTCTTT. Translating it yields CASSILPGAGTEAFF.

The V gene is TRBV19, the J gene TRBJ1-5; the D is unclear. This CDR3 is 12 amino acids long. V lost 3 bases and J 7 bases, leaving 7 bases between the germline ends. CDR1 and CDR2 (germline): LNHDA, SQIVND (reference sequence). CDR3: CASSIGRQPQHF. The CDR3 DNA reads as TGTGCCAGTAGTATTGGTCGACAGCCCCAGCATTTT.

This clonotype was detected ten times or more. The chain links TRBV19 to TRBJ2-7; D ambiguous. Germline V gene sequence: CDR1 LNHDA, CDR2 SQIVND (reference sequence). This CDR3 contains 11 residues. V lost 6 bases, J lost 3 bases, and 6 bases lay in between. CDR3 protein: CASRDYYEQYF. CDR3 nucleotides: TGTGCCAGTAGGGATTACTACGAGCAGTACTTC.

At least ten counts were recorded for this clonotype. The chain employs TRBV27 and TRBJ1-2; 11 bases align to TRBD1. CDR3 length equals 14 residues. The germline V gene encodes CDR1 MNHEY and CDR2 SMNVEV (reference sequence). With 3 bases clipped from V and 5 bases from J, the junction kept 2 bases outside the gene matches. CDR3 residues: CASSFGTGGYGYTF. The CDR3 nucleotides read TGTGCCAGCAGTTTTGGGACAGGGGGGTATGGCTACACCTTC.

This clonotype was detected many times. The chain uses TRBV27 and TRBJ2-7, with D perhaps assigned TRBD1 or TRBD2 (5 bases each). With 6 bases removed from V and 5 bases from J, the gap between germline ends came to 23 bases. CDR3 size: 16 residues. CDR1 is MNHEY and CDR2 is SMNVEV in the germline V gene (reference sequence). CDR3 loop: CASRDDPGPAFDEQYF. As DNA, the CDR3 is TGTGCCAGCAGGGATGACCCGGGACCGGCCTTCGACGAGCAGTACTTC.